This T cell receptor beta chain was captured by sequencing in a study of blood T cell repertoires in COVID-19. The CDR3 has 16 amino acids. V lost 3 bases and J lost 5; bases outside the gene matches: 8. The germline V gene has CDR1 MDHEN and CDR2 SYDVKM. Data came from immunoSEQ multiplex PCR; TCRdb stores just in-frame clones and leaves some out. The repertoire holds roughly 250,000 clones, with almost 85% as singletons. This rearrangement joins TRBV28 to TRBJ2-1, with 9 positions matching TRBD2. The source of this sequence is a man aged 50 to 59 with acute or convalescent COVID-19. The source material was peripheral blood. Here the CDR3 reads CASSFGSGSGDNEQFF. CDR3 bases: TGTGCCAGCAGTTTCGGTAGCGGGAGTGGGGACAATGAGCAGTTCTTC.